This T cell receptor beta chain was documented in a study of molecular identifiers for immune sequencing clone quantification. Notes on the study in general: In a background of about a million naive cells, spiked Jurkat TCR RNA from one cell was reportedly detectable.

TCRdb reprocessed the PCR reads via MiXCR and lists one record per CDR3 protein. The sample shows approximately 550,000 distinct CDR3 sequences, about a fifth of them seen only once. As for this clonotype: Its antigen is not identified.

V was shortened by 0 bases and J by 2 bases, with 10 bases between the two germline ends. CDR3 length equals 14 residues. Germline lookup yields CDR1 SQVTM and CDR2 ANQGSEA. The chain links TRBV29-1 to TRBJ2-5; unclear D gene. The clonotype originates from a human donor in good health. Some libraries in this study had Jurkat cell RNA spiked in. Material for sequencing was naive CD8+ T cells from blood, with Jurkat cell RNA spiked in. Subset defined: FACS-sorted CD8+CD4-CCR7+CD45RA+ naive T cells. The CDR3 sequence is CSVEEDLLQETQYF. The CDR3, as DNA: TGCAGCGTTGAAGAAGACTTGCTACAAGAGACCCAGTACTTC.